These T cell receptor beta chains were read from a single sample in a study of cytomegalovirus exposure and HLA in healthy donors. This table comes from immunoSEQ multiplex PCR, and its TCRdb copy is limited to in-frame clones, with some not included. This table has over 110,000 clones, approximately 82% appearing once. The sequenced sample was PBMCs. The receptors shown here come from a woman in her sixties or seventies in good health and CMV-seropositive. CDR3s include the opening cysteine and the closing phenylalanine or tryptophan.

>TRBV7-9|TRBJ2-7
CASRSDRNYEQYF
>TRBV9|TRBJ1-3
CASSVEARISSGNTIYF
>TRBV7-3|TRBJ2-1
CASSFAGNLGNEQFF
>TRBV28|TRBJ1-1
CASTRDRGAATEAFF
>TRBV11-1|TRBJ2-1
CASSLALSDEQFF
>TRBV4-1|TRBJ2-1
CASSLLSHNEQFF
>TRBV9|TRBJ2-3
CASSAGGGQGASDTQYF
>TRBV19|TRBJ2-5
CASSSLPTGVRETQYF
>TRBV5-6|TRBJ2-7
CASSALGGYEQYF
>TRBV7-2|TRBJ2-7
CASSLKIAGVGEQYF
>TRBV27|TRBJ2-7
CASQPAQGPYEQYF
>TRBV5-6|TRBJ2-7
CASSLYRGRAYEQYF
>TRBV7-2|TRBJ2-1
CASSLGTSRSNEQFF
>TRBV27|TRBJ1-4
CASSLEPGNEKLFF